Sequencing of this TCR beta chain was carried out in a study of T cells expressing NK-cell markers. Turning to the study itself: According to the study, TCR beta repertoires originated from sorted CD3+CD56+NKG2C+, CD3+CD56+NKG2C- and CD3+CD56-NKG2C+ T cells.

From the 5' RACE reads, TCRdb lists one entry per CDR3 protein and no DNA. The repertoire table contains some 16,000 distinct CDR3 sequences. There are 16 residues in the CDR3. Germline V gives CDR1 SGHRS, CDR2 YFSETQ. The specimen was blood T cells: a sorted CD56 or NKG2C T cell subset, CD4+ or CD8+ T cells, or bulk PBMC T cells (not recorded which). This chain uses TRBV5-1 with TRBJ2-1. This TCR was sampled from a man aged 18 to 69 in good health. This chain's CDR3 is CASSLVGGSSYNEQFF.